This paragraph reports one T cell receptor beta chain. The time point: pre-treatment sample, taken before nivolumab and TIL therapy. The germline gives CDR1 MGHRA, CDR2 YSYEKL. CDR3 length: 16 residues. Trimming at V came to 4 bases and at J to 3 bases, leaving 12 bases not matched to a gene. This sample was included in a study of TIL therapy for anti-PD-1-resistant metastatic lung cancer. The immunoSEQ assay was v3. Clones were read by immunoSEQ multiplex PCR, and TCRdb kept only the in-frame ones, dropping some. In the table there are some 43,000 clones, roughly 85% of which are singletons. The gene calls are TRBV4-1 and TRBJ2-7, with 7 nucleotides matching TRBD2. The TCR sequence derives from a man in his 70s with non-small cell lung cancer. This sample comprised blood, obtained at baseline. This CDR3 reads CASSPGGPRKFYEQYF. Written as DNA, the CDR3 is TGCGCCAGCAGCCCGGGGGGACCGAGAAAATTCTACGAGCAGTACTTC.